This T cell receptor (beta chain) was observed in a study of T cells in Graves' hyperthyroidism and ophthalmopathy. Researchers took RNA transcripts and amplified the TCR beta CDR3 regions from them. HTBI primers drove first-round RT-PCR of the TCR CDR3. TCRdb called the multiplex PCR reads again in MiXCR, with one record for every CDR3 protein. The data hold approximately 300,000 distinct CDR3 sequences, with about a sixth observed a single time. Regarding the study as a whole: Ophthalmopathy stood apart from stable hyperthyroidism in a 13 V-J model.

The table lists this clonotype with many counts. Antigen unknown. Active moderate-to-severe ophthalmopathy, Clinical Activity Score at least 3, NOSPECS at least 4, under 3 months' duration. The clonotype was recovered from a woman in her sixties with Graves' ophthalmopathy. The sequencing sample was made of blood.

The CDR3 sequence is CSVSSGGINQPQHF. The CDR3 DNA reads as TGCAGTGTGTCCTCAGGGGGGATCAATCAGCCCCAGCATTTT. V gene TRBV20-1 combines with J gene TRBJ1-5, with 7 bases identical to TRBD1. V trimming: 7 bases; J trimming: 3 bases; junction bases outside the gene matches: 9. The CDR3 is made up of 14 amino acids. The germline V gene has CDR1 DFQATT and CDR2 SNEGSKA (reference sequence).